These 25 T cell receptor beta chains were all obtained from the same sample, sequenced in a study of T cells in women clearing cervical HPV infection. Here immunoSEQ multiplex PCR was the method, and the copy in TCRdb shows in-frame clones only, minus some. Its table lists about 33,000 clones. The sample taken for sequencing was blood buffy coat. The receptors come from a woman between 18 and 69 years old with a cervical HPV16 infection that either progressed to CIN3+ or cleared (not recorded which).

A word on this clone: With the read ending 3 residues before the CDR3 end, the germline J gene is used to fill in that end. V is TRBV19 and J is TRBJ1-1; 9 nucleotides match TRBD1. Trimming at V came to 6 bases and at J to 6 bases, leaving 5 bases not matched to a gene. CDR1 is LNHDA, CDR2 SQIVND, per germline (reference sequence). This CDR3 spans 13 amino acids. The DNA read from the CDR3 is TGTGCCAGTAGCAAAACAGGGGGCTCTGAA. It yields the protein CASSKTGGSE. The CDR3 reads in full as CASSKTGGSEAFF.

To note about this clone: The read stops 3 residues short of the end of the CDR3; the missing end is completed from the germline J gene. The chain combines TRBV29-1 with TRBJ2-3, with D unclear. This CDR3 spans 13 amino acids. Germline V lookup: CDR1 SQVTM, CDR2 ANQGSEA. Trimming cost V 8 bases and J 0 bases, with 12 bases left between them. The CDR3 spells CSLRLSSTDTQYF. The part of the CDR3 DNA that was read is TGCAGCTTAAGACTGTCTAGCACAGATACG.

Turning to this clone: The read ends 3 residues before the CDR3 terminus; that terminus is restored from the germline J gene. V is TRBV11-2 and J is TRBJ1-1; D is unclear. Germline V gene lookup returns CDR1 SGHAT and CDR2 FQNNGV. This CDR3 is 13 amino acids long. Trimming took 5 bases from V and 4 from J, leaving 11 bases between them. This CDR3 is CASSILGSTEAFF. CDR3 DNA, as far as it was read: TGTGCCAGCAGCATCCTCGGGTCCACTGAA.

Note on this clone: The CDR3 end is not reached by the read, which stops 3 residues before it; the germline J gene fills it in. The chain employs TRBV7-7 and TRBJ1-2, with D possibly matching TRBD1 (6 bases). CDR3 size: 13 residues. CDR1 is SSHAT and CDR2 is FNYEAQ in the germline V gene (reference sequence). The germline V and J ends were trimmed by 7 bases and 5 bases, with 14 bases remaining between them. The CDR3 loop is CASIPGVPYGYTF. Partial CDR3 DNA: TGTGCCAGCATCCCAGGGGTTCCGTATGGC.

Concerning this clone itself: The read falls 3 residues short of the CDR3 end, and the missing part is taken from the germline J gene. This chain joins TRBV28 and TRBJ1-4; maybe TRBD1 (6 bases). Germline V gene lookup returns CDR1 MDHEN and CDR2 SYDVKM. The V and J ends lost 5 bases and 3 bases respectively, with 16 bases between them. The CDR3 is 16 amino acids. This CDR3 reads CASSVRSWTANEKLFF. Incomplete CDR3 DNA: TGTGCCAGCAGTGTGCGGTCTTGGACAGCTAATGAAAAA.

Concerning this clone itself: With the read ending 3 residues before the CDR3 end, the germline J gene is used to fill in that end. The chain has TRBV5-1 and TRBJ1-4; D not certain. The CDR3 runs 13 residues. Germline assignment: CDR1 SGHRS and CDR2 YFSETQ. Deletions cut 0 bases from V and 6 bases from J, with 6 bases between. The CDR3 bases that were read are TGCGCCAGCAGCTTGGCCTTCGATGAAAAA. Translating it yields CASSLAFDEK. The CDR3, in full, reads CASSLAFDEKLFF.

Points on this clone: The CDR3 end lies 3 residues beyond the end of the read and is filled in from the germline J gene. This chain links TRBV29-1 with TRBJ2-7, with D possibly matching TRBD1 (6 bases). V lost 6 bases to trimming and J lost 5 bases, with 20 bases between them. Germline assignment: CDR1 SQVTM and CDR2 ANQGSEA. This CDR3 is built from 14 residues. CDR3 DNA (partial): TGCAGCGTCGCCGGGACATTCGGTGGCGACGAG. It specifies CSVAGTFGGDE. The entire CDR3 sequence reads CSVAGTFGGDEQYF.

A note on this clone: Mismatch with germline at one junction end may stem from a read error. The read falls 3 residues short of the CDR3 end, and the missing part is taken from the germline J gene. V usage is TRBV19 and J usage is TRBJ1-1, with 9 bases identical to TRBD1. CDR1 is LNHDA and CDR2 is SQIVND in the germline V gene (reference sequence). This CDR3 contains 14 residues. The CDR3 loop is CASSLDRGATEAFF. The sequenced part of the CDR3 DNA is TGTGCCAGTAGTTTAGACAGGGGGGCGACTGAA.

Points on this clone: The read is 3 residues too short to cover the CDR3 end, so that end is filled in from the germline J gene. The chain is built from TRBV19 and TRBJ1-5; D gene uncertain. Per germline, CDR1 LNHDA and CDR2 SQIVND (reference sequence). This CDR3 spans 13 amino acids. Trimming stripped 3 bases from V and 7 bases from J, with 10 bases between. Partial CDR3 DNA: TGTGCCAGTAGTATTCAGGATGCCCAGCCC. Translating gives CASSIQDAQP. The full CDR3 protein reads CASSIQDAQPQHF.

Details on this clone: The missing CDR3 end, 3 residues past where the read stops, is filled in from the germline J gene. The rearrangement joins TRBV29-1 to TRBJ2-7; possibly TRBD1 for D (5 bases). This CDR3 comprises 13 residues. CDR1 and CDR2 from the germline V gene are SQVTM and ANQGSEA. Trimming removed 6 bases at V and 0 bases at J, with 12 bases between. The CDR3 protein is CSVMTESSYEQYF. CDR3 DNA, as far as it was read: TGCAGCGTCATGACAGAGAGCTCCTACGAG.

A word on this clone: The read terminates 3 residues ahead of where the CDR3 ends, so the germline J gene completes it. This chain joins TRBV30 and TRBJ2-3, with TRBD2 matching over 12 bases. Germline CDR1 reads GTSNPN; CDR2 reads SVGIG (reference sequence). The CDR3 runs to 16 residues. V was pared by 2 bases and J by 0 bases, with 3 bases of the junction left unmatched. CDR3 sequence: CAWSLGTSGSTDTQYF. The CDR3 bases that were read are TGTGCCTGGAGTCTAGGGACTAGCGGGAGCACAGATACG.

A remark on this clone: The read falls 3 residues short of the CDR3 end, and the missing part is taken from the germline J gene. The chain uses TRBV6-4 and TRBJ2-7; the match to TRBD2 covers 9 bases. V shed 0 bases, J shed 2 bases, and the junction held 2 bases outside the gene matches. Germline lookup yields CDR1 MRHNA and CDR2 SNTAGT. The CDR3 loop spans 15 amino acids. CDR3 bases read: TGTGCCAGCAGTGACTCAGCGGGGGGCCCCTACGAG. Translating gives CASSDSAGGPYE. The entire CDR3 protein reads CASSDSAGGPYEQYF.

As for this clone: The CDR3 end lies 3 residues beyond the end of the read and is filled in from the germline J gene. This chain uses TRBV19 with TRBJ2-3; possibly TRBD1 for D (7 bases). CDR3 length: 12 residues. CDR1 is LNHDA, CDR2 SQIVND, per germline (reference sequence). The sequenced part of the CDR3 DNA is TGTGCCGCTAGCGACCAGGGGGAGACG. This sequence encodes CAASDQGET. The CDR3 as a whole reads CAASDQGETQYF.

Notes on this clone: The CDR3 extends 3 residues past the end of the read, so its final part is completed from the germline J gene. This chain joins TRBV19 and TRBJ2-3; no definite D call. The V gene's germline CDR1 is LNHDA and CDR2 SQIVND (reference sequence). With 4 bases removed from V and 2 bases from J, the gap between germline ends came to 7 bases. The CDR3 covers 13 residues. This CDR3 is CASSRLPTDTQYF. CDR3 DNA, as far as it was read: TGTGCCAGTAGTAGGCTTCCCACAGATACG.

Comment on this clone: From the germline J gene comes the end of the CDR3, since the read stops 3 residues before it. The chain links TRBV7-2 to TRBJ2-3; D remains ambiguous. Trimming shortened V by 5 bases and J by 6 bases, and 12 bases separated the two germline ends. CDR1 and CDR2 (germline): SGHTA, FQGNSA. The CDR3 covers 13 residues. The CDR3 spells CASSQDFRDTQYF. The CDR3 DNA, read in part, is TGTGCCAGCAGCCAAGATTTTCGGGATACG.

Regarding this clone: The read terminates 3 residues before the CDR3 end, so the remaining end is supplied by the germline J gene. The gene calls are TRBV18 and TRBJ2-5; D gene ambiguous. Per germline, CDR1 KGHSH and CDR2 LQKENI. V was shortened by 0 bases and J by 2 bases, with 7 bases between the two germline ends. The CDR3 runs 14 residues. CDR3 DNA (partial): TGTGCCAGCTCACCACCGAACATGCAAGAGACC. Encoded protein: CASSPPNMQET. The complete CDR3 reads CASSPPNMQETQYF. Using reference TRBV18 and TRBJ2-5 for the parts outside the CDR3, the full variable domain is NAGVMQNPRHLVRRRGQEARLRCSPMKGHSHVYWYRQLPEEGLKFMVYLQKENIIDESGMPKERFSAEFPKEGPSILRIQQVVRGDSAAYFCASSPPNMQETQYFGPGTRLLVL.

The CDR3 protein is CASRVRRGDNEQFF. The part of the CDR3 DNA that was read is TGTGCCAGCAGGGTCCGTAGGGGTGACAATGAG. The V call is TRBV2, the J call TRBJ2-1; weak D call: TRBD1 (5 bases). The read terminates 3 residues ahead of where the CDR3 ends, so the germline J gene completes it. The germline CDR1 and CDR2 sequences are SNHLY and FYNNEI. The ends were cut back, 6 bases at V and 5 bases at J, with 14 bases in the middle. The CDR3 consists of 14 residues.

As to this clone: The read ends 3 residues shy of where the CDR3 ends; the end is completed using the germline J gene. The chain links TRBV9 to TRBJ1-2; 10 nucleotides line up with TRBD1. The CDR3 is made up of 16 amino acids. The germline V gene encodes CDR1 SGDLS and CDR2 YYNGEE. CDR3 DNA, as far as it was read: TGTGCCAGCAGCAAGACAGGGGGCGAGGTGGTTCGGGGC. It specifies CASSKTGGEVVRG. The whole CDR3 protein reads CASSKTGGEVVRGYTF.

Remarks on this clone: The missing CDR3 end, 3 residues past where the read stops, is filled in from the germline J gene. The V and J genes are TRBV20-1 and TRBJ1-2; 8 positions match TRBD1. CDR1 DFQATT and CDR2 SNEGSKA come from the germline V gene (reference sequence). The CDR3 runs to 12 residues. The junction had 1 base not matched to a gene; V was cut back by 5 bases and J by 2 bases. CDR3 DNA (partial): TGCAGTGCTCAGGGGGCGAACTATGGC. Protein product: CSAQGANYG. The entire CDR3 protein reads CSAQGANYGYTF.

On this clone: The read stops 3 residues short of the end of the CDR3; the missing end is completed from the germline J gene. V is TRBV2 and J is TRBJ1-2; D is unclear. CDR1 is SNHLY and CDR2 is FYNNEI in the germline V gene. The CDR3 extends over 14 amino acids. The covered CDR3 bases are TGTGCCAGCGGATGGACTAGCGGAAAAAACATC. Amino acid sequence: CASGWTSGKNI. The whole CDR3 protein reads CASGWTSGKNIYTF.

The chain's CDR3 is CSVIGGGSYEQYF. CDR3 bases read: TGCAGTGTTATAGGCGGGGGCTCCTACGAG. The chain joins TRBV20-1 to TRBJ2-7; 7 nucleotides match TRBD2. The sequence runs out 3 residues before the end of the CDR3; the remainder is reconstructed from the germline J gene. This CDR3 is built from 13 residues. CDR1 and CDR2 from the germline V gene are DFQATT and SNEGSKA (reference sequence). The V and J ends lost 7 bases and 0 bases, in that order; junction bases with no gene match: 6.

A word on this clone: Coverage ceases 3 residues before the CDR3 finishes, and the germline J gene fills in the end. The chain is built from TRBV7-9 and TRBJ2-2, with 7 positions matching TRBD2. The V and J ends lost 4 bases and 3 bases, in that order; junction bases with no gene match: 5. The CDR3 runs to 15 residues. Germline CDR1 is SEHNR and CDR2 is FQNEAQ (reference sequence). The CDR3 region is CASSSSGVHTGELFF. The part of the CDR3 DNA that was read is TGTGCCAGCAGCTCGAGCGGGGTGCACACCGGGGAG.

Worth noting for this clone: The read terminates 3 residues before the CDR3 end, so the remaining end is supplied by the germline J gene. J is TRBJ1-2 and V is TRBV29-1, with D possibly matching TRBD1 (5 bases). CDR1 is SQVTM and CDR2 is ANQGSEA in the germline V gene. V lost 6 bases and J lost 2, with 7 bases in between. The CDR3 has 11 residues. CDR3: CSVRQNYGYTF. CDR3 bases read: TGCAGCGTCCGACAGAACTATGGC.

The sequenced part of the CDR3 DNA is TGCGCCGGCCGGGTTCCTTCTAACGGGAACTATGGC. It translates to CAGRVPSNGNYG. The CDR3 reads in full as CAGRVPSNGNYGYTF. This chain links TRBV4-1 with TRBJ1-2; D is undetermined. The CDR3 goes on 3 residues after the read ends, and that part is filled in from the germline J gene. Germline CDR1 MGHRA, CDR2 YSYEKL. The CDR3 has 15 residues. Trimming took 11 bases from V and 2 from J, leaving 21 bases between them.

For this clone: The read is 3 residues too short to cover the CDR3 end, so that end is filled in from the germline J gene. The chain is built from TRBV30 and TRBJ1-1; possible D gene TRBD1, 6 bases. V lost 1 base to trimming and J lost 5 bases, with 11 bases between them. There are 13 residues in the CDR3. Germline CDR1 GTSNPN, CDR2 SVGIG (reference sequence). The sequenced part of the CDR3 DNA is TGTGCCTGGAGTGGGGAAGGGGGAACTGAA. Encoded protein: CAWSGEGGTE. In full, the CDR3 is CAWSGEGGTEAFF.